The 22 T cell receptor beta chains below all came from one sample that was sequenced in a study of cytomegalovirus exposure and HLA in healthy donors. The PCR used 60 Vbeta and 13 Jbeta primers. Method: immunoSEQ multiplex PCR; TCRdb's copy keeps in-frame clones and lacks some. The table includes around 200,000 clones, roughly 80% detected once. The sample was PBMCs. The receptor set was obtained from a woman between 25 and 40 years old in good health and CMV-seropositive.

This chain links TRBV2 with TRBJ2-7, with 13 bases lining up with TRBD2. The V segment lost 6 bases and the J segment 4 bases; nucleotides outside the gene matches: 0. This CDR3 is built from 13 residues. The germline V gene has CDR1 SNHLY and CDR2 FYNNEI. The CDR3 sequence is CASRGLAGYEQYF. The CDR3 nucleotides are TGTGCCAGCAGGGGACTAGCGGGGTACGAGCAGTACTTC.

The rearrangement joins TRBV19 to TRBJ2-1; 11 nucleotides agree with TRBD2. The length of the CDR3 is 16 residues. CDR1 LNHDA and CDR2 SQIVND come from the germline V gene (reference sequence). With V trimmed by 5 bases and J by 4 bases, 7 bases remained unmatched. The CDR3 loop reads CASSWTSGPEYNEQFF. DNA for the CDR3: TGTGCCAGTAGTTGGACTAGCGGGCCCGAATACAATGAGCAGTTCTTC.

This chain's CDR3 is CASSQTGTLNTEAFF. The CDR3 region has the DNA TGTGCCAGCAGCCAGACCGGGACATTGAACACTGAAGCTTTCTTT. The chain is built from TRBV5-6 and TRBJ1-1; weak D call: TRBD1 (6 bases). Trimming took 4 bases from V and 0 from J, leaving 13 bases between them. This CDR3 spans 15 amino acids. Germline CDR1 reads SGHDT; CDR2 reads YYEEEE.

The V call is TRBV6-5, the J call TRBJ1-5; weak D call: TRBD1 (5 bases). CDR3 size: 15 residues. Germline CDR1 is MNHEY and CDR2 is SVGAGI. V was clipped by 7 bases and J by 0 bases, with 13 bases between them. DNA for the CDR3: TGTGCCAGCAAAGGGACTCTCAATAGCAATCAGCCCCAGCATTTT. Protein: CASKGTLNSNQPQHF.

This chain connects TRBV10-3 to TRBJ1-1, with 7 bases that match TRBD1. V was clipped by 1 base and J by 2 bases; unmatched bases: 1. This CDR3 spans 14 amino acids. Per the germline V gene, CDR1 is ENHRY and CDR2 is SYGVKD. CDR3 sequence: CAISEWTGNTEAFF. The CDR3, as DNA: TGTGCCATCAGTGAGTGGACAGGCAACACTGAAGCTTTCTTT.

This chain links TRBV19 with TRBJ2-2; no reliable D call. The CDR3 is made up of 11 amino acids. CDR1 is LNHDA, CDR2 SQIVND, per germline (reference sequence). Deletions cut 8 bases from V and 6 bases from J, with 7 bases between. As DNA, the CDR3 is TGTGCCAGTGTGGCCCCCGGGGAGCTGTTTTTT. This sequence encodes CASVAPGELFF.

This chain connects TRBV7-6 to TRBJ2-6; the D gene is possibly TRBD1 (6 bases). Germline lookup yields CDR1 SGHVS and CDR2 FNYEAQ. The CDR3 totals 15 residues. The V gene lost 5 bases and the J gene lost 4 bases, with 12 bases spanning the gap. CDR3 loop: CASSTNRAGANVLTF. The CDR3 DNA reads TGTGCCAGCAGCACGAACAGGGCCGGGGCCAACGTCCTGACTTTC. The full variable domain, its missing parts supplied by reference TRBV7-6 and TRBJ2-6, is GAGVSQSPRYKVTKRGQDVALRCDPISGHVSLYWYRQALGQGPEFLTYFNYEAQQDKSGLPNDRFSAERPEGSISTLTIQRTEQRDSAMYRCASSTNRAGANVLTFGAGSRLTVL.

This clone appeared a single time. This chain connects TRBV28 to TRBJ1-2, with 8 nucleotides matching TRBD1. The V and J ends lost 8 bases and 8 bases, in that order; junction bases with no gene match: 4. Germline loops: CDR1 MDHEN, CDR2 SYDVKM. The length of the CDR3 is 11 residues. For the CDR3, the DNA is TGTGCCAGCTGGGGGACAGGCGGCTACACCTTC. Translated, it gives CASWGTGGYTF.

This clone was seen only a few times. The chain links TRBV6-6 to TRBJ2-7; D is perhaps TRBD2 (5 bases). Germline CDR1 MNHNY, CDR2 SVGAGI (reference sequence). V was clipped by 6 bases and J by 3 bases, with 12 bases between them. The CDR3 is made up of 13 amino acids. This CDR3 is CASSPGLFYEQYF. The CDR3 DNA follows: TGTGCCAGCAGCCCTGGACTGTTCTACGAGCAGTACTTC.

This clone was detected ten times or more. This rearrangement joins TRBV6-6 to TRBJ1-4; no clear D gene. This CDR3 comprises 14 residues. Germline values: CDR1 MNHNY, CDR2 SVGAGI (reference sequence). With 2 bases removed from V and 7 bases from J, the gap between germline ends came to 11 bases. The CDR3, as DNA: TGTGCCAGCAGTTACGGGAGGGAGAGTGAAAAACTGTTTTTT. This translates into CASSYGRESEKLFF.

The chain employs TRBV2 and TRBJ2-7, with D maybe TRBD2 (6 bases). The V end was cut by 5 bases, the J end by 3 bases, with 17 bases between. The CDR3 extends over 15 amino acids. CDR1 and CDR2 (germline): SNHLY, FYNNEI. In nucleotides, the CDR3 is TGTGCCAGCAGTACCCCCGGGACCGGGGGCTACGAGCAGTACTTC. The encoded protein is CASSTPGTGGYEQYF.

Details on this clone: The same CDR3 arises from other DNA sequences in this sample as well. The chain is built from TRBV27 and TRBJ2-3, with D unclear. Germline V CDR1 and CDR2: MNHEY, SMNVEV (reference sequence). CDR3 size: 13 residues. Trimming left V 2 bases short and J 0 bases short, with 3 bases between. CDR3 coding DNA: TGTGCCAGCAGTTTACTAAGCACAGATACGCAGTATTTT. Amino acids: CASSLLSTDTQYF.

V gene TRBV6-4 combines with J gene TRBJ2-1; D remains unclear. The germline V gene encodes CDR1 MRHNA and CDR2 SNTAGT. This CDR3 contains 12 residues. Trimming took 0 bases from V and 7 from J, leaving 4 bases between them. Here the CDR3 reads CASSDSVNEQFF. For the CDR3, the DNA is TGTGCCAGCAGTGACTCCGTAAATGAGCAGTTCTTC.

Details on this clone: The junction and the germline gene differ at one end; a read error may be behind it. The gene calls are TRBV2 and TRBJ2-1, with 9 bases aligning to TRBD2. The V gene's germline CDR1 is SNHLY and CDR2 FYNNEI. This CDR3 is 15 amino acids long. For the CDR3, the DNA is TGTGCCAGCAGTGAGACTAGCGGAGCCTACAGTGAGCAGTTCTTC. The encoded protein is CASSETSGAYSEQFF.

The V gene is TRBV7-9, the J gene TRBJ2-7; perhaps TRBD1 as D (6 bases). Germline CDR1 reads SEHNR; CDR2 reads FQNEAQ (reference sequence). Trimming took off 7 bases at V and 0 bases at J, with 10 bases between the two ends. The CDR3 is made up of 13 amino acids. CDR3 DNA sequence: TGTGCCAGCAAGGAGGACAGCTCCTACGAGCAGTACTTC. Residues: CASKEDSSYEQYF. The whole variable domain, filled in from reference TRBV7-9 and TRBJ2-7, reads DTGVSQNPRHKITKRGQNVTFRCDPISEHNRLYWYRQTLGQGPEFLTYFQNEAQLEKSRLLSDRFSAERPKGSFSTLEIQRTEQGDSAMYLCASKEDSSYEQYFGPGTRLTVT.

The V gene is TRBV11-2, the J gene TRBJ2-3, with 7 bases lining up with TRBD2. The CDR3 is 16 residues long. The J segment lost 2 bases and the V segment lost 6 bases, leaving 11 bases of the junction unmatched. The V gene's germline CDR1 is SGHAT and CDR2 FQNNGV. The CDR3 DNA reads TGTGCCAGCAGACAACCGCCTAGCGGCACCACAGATACGCAGTATTTT. Translating gives CASRQPPSGTTDTQYF.

V gene TRBV11-2 combines with J gene TRBJ2-7; 10 bases map to TRBD2. CDR1 and CDR2 (germline): SGHAT, FQNNGV. J lost 3 bases, V lost 0 bases, and 2 bases had no gene match. This CDR3 spans 15 amino acids. In DNA form, the CDR3 reads TGTGCCAGCAGCTTAGAGTCTAGCGGGAGCTACGAGCAGTACTTC. It translates to CASSLESSGSYEQYF.

V gene TRBV5-4 combines with J gene TRBJ2-7, with D possibly TRBD1 on 5 matching bases. The CDR3 totals 14 residues. The germline V gene has CDR1 SGHNT and CDR2 YYREEE (reference sequence). With 4 bases removed from V and 2 bases from J, the gap between germline ends came to 13 bases. Here the CDR3 DNA reads TGTGCCAGCAGCCAAGGTGACAGAACCTACGAGCAGTACTTC. Translating gives CASSQGDRTYEQYF.

The V and J genes are TRBV7-9 and TRBJ1-1; weak D call: TRBD1 (5 bases). The CDR3 extends over 14 amino acids. V shed 4 bases and J shed 1 base, with 10 bases lying between them. CDR1 is SEHNR, CDR2 FQNEAQ, per germline (reference sequence). CDR3: CASSSTDSNTEAFF. The CDR3 bases are TGTGCCAGCAGCTCGACAGACTCGAACACTGAAGCTTTCTTT.

This clone has just a few counts. This rearrangement joins TRBV6-5 to TRBJ2-2; 7 bases match TRBD2. V shed 4 bases and J 7 bases; nucleotides not matched to a gene: 9. The length of the CDR3 is 15 residues. Germline loops: CDR1 MNHEY, CDR2 SVGAGI. The CDR3: CASSLFSGIGGELFF. The DNA for the CDR3 is TGTGCCAGCAGTTTATTCAGCGGGATAGGCGGGGAGCTGTTTTTT.

This chain links TRBV2 with TRBJ1-2; a weak D match, TRBD1 (5 bases). This CDR3 is built from 13 residues. The germline V gene has CDR1 SNHLY and CDR2 FYNNEI. Trimming took off 5 bases at V and 10 bases at J, with 17 bases between the two ends. CDR3 in DNA: TGTGCCAGCAGTTGGACACCTAACTCCTCCTACACCTTC. Its translation is CASSWTPNSSYTF.

This sequence joins TRBV2 and TRBJ1-2; D ambiguous. Trimming left V 1 base short and J 7 bases short, with 7 bases between. The CDR3 spans 12 residues. Germline CDR1 and CDR2: SNHLY and FYNNEI. The CDR3 region is CASSEVWAGYTF. The CDR3 coding sequence is TGTGCCAGCAGTGAAGTTTGGGCTGGCTACACCTTC.